This T cell receptor beta chain came from a study of cytomegalovirus exposure and HLA in healthy donors. This CDR3 comprises 15 residues. Trimming pared 2 bases from V and 2 bases from J, leaving 12 bases between. In germline, CDR1 is SGHTA, CDR2 FQGNSA. The PCR employed 60 Vbeta primers together with 13 Jbeta primers. How the authors handled the data: Approximately 72 million unique TCR beta chains, about 11 million of them shared, were counted by a later analysis. The table came from immunoSEQ multiplex PCR; TCRdb's copy has only in-frame clones and leaves some out. Clone size and V and J calls were adopted from that table, with D and trimming inferred from the DNA. The table has 200,000 to 250,000 clones, around 83% seen once. General observations from the study: Some TCR beta chains (164 of them) were listed as cytomegalovirus-associated. V- and J-gene trimming of TCR beta was linked (in a later analysis) to a missense DCLRE1C variant. Sequencing had likely introduced a cluster of highly shared sequence variants as an artifact.

Worth noting for this clone: What it binds is unknown.

Sequencing was carried out using PBMCs. This TCR derives from a middle-aged woman in good health and CMV-seronegative. The genes are TRBV7-2 and TRBJ1-2; tentative D call: TRBD1 (6 bases). As DNA, the CDR3 is TGTGCCAGCAGCTTAATAGGTGGACAGAACTATGGCTACACCTTC. Translating gives CASSLIGGQNYGYTF.